Listed here are 31 T cell receptor beta chains from one sample, sequenced in a study of T cell repertoires in cytomegalovirus infection. Which antigens these TCRs recognize remains unknown. TCRdb re-analysed the reads in MiXCR, keeping a single row per CDR3 protein. The table has fewer than 850,000 distinct CDR3 sequences, about 27% seen once. This material consisted of cultured CD8+ T cells from PBMCs, taken from culture after CMV antigen stimulation. The receptors originated from a human donor in good health (CMV status not recorded). Some clones in this sample may be carry-over from other donors' samples.

This clonotype was recorded a few times. The chain couples TRBV27 to TRBJ2-5; D unclear. Trimming removed 4 bases from V and 5 bases from J, with 11 bases in between. This CDR3 has 13 residues. The germline gives CDR1 MNHEY, CDR2 SMNVEV (reference sequence). Written as DNA, the CDR3 is TGTGCCAGCAGTTCTCCGGGCTGGGAGACCCAGTACTTC. It codes for CASSSPGWETQYF.

In this sample, this clonotype turned up many times. V and J are TRBV7-2 and TRBJ2-2; no reliable D call. The germline gives CDR1 SGHTA, CDR2 FQGNSA. The CDR3 sequence is 13 residues long. V lost 2 bases, J lost 5 bases, and 6 bases lay in between. CDR3 nucleotides: TGTGCCAGCAGCTTATACAAGACCGGGGAGCTGTTTTTT. It codes for CASSLYKTGELFF.

V gene TRBV6-6 combines with J gene TRBJ1-2; TRBD1 is a possible D gene (6 bases). The germline V and J ends were trimmed by 3 bases and 7 bases, with 27 bases remaining between them. The CDR3 loop spans 18 amino acids. CDR1 and CDR2 from the germline V gene are MNHNY and SVGAGI (reference sequence). The DNA for the CDR3 is TGTGCCAGCAGTTATAGTAACGGACAGTCGTGGGTTTTGGCTGGCTACACCTTC. This sequence encodes CASSYSNGQSWVLAGYTF.

J is TRBJ2-2 and V is TRBV7-9; D may be TRBD2 (5 bases). The V end lost 0 bases, the J end lost 3 bases, and 11 bases lay between the germline ends. The CDR3 runs to 16 residues. Germline CDR1 and CDR2: SEHNR and FQNEAQ (reference sequence). The CDR3 DNA reads as TGTGCCAGCAGCTTAGCCGGGGTTCAGGACACCGGGGAGCTGTTTTTT. It translates to CASSLAGVQDTGELFF. The entire variable domain, with the rest obtained from reference TRBV7-9 and TRBJ2-2, is as follows: DTGVSQNPRHKITKRGQNVTFRCDPISEHNRLYWYRQTLGQGPEFLTYFQNEAQLEKSRLLSDRFSAERPKGSFSTLEIQRTEQGDSAMYLCASSLAGVQDTGELFFGEGSRLTVL.

The V and J genes are TRBV6-2 or TRBV6-3 and TRBJ1-1; D is perhaps TRBD1 (5 bases). This CDR3 has 14 amino acids. The germline V and J ends were trimmed by 8 bases and 3 bases, with 16 bases remaining between them. In germline, CDR1 is MNHEY, CDR2 SVGEGT. The CDR3, as DNA: TGTGCCAGCCTCGAGGCAGGACAATACACTGAAGCTTTCTTT. Translating gives CASLEAGQYTEAFF.

This clonotype has more than one count but fewer than ten. The CDR3 spells CASSLAPVTNEKLFF. The CDR3, as DNA: TGTGCCAGCTCGTTAGCCCCTGTAACTAATGAAAAACTGTTTTTT. The gene calls are TRBV6-6 and TRBJ1-4; no definite D call. CDR3 length: 15 residues. Trimming shortened V by 8 bases and J by 1 base, and 14 bases separated the two germline ends. Germline assignment: CDR1 MNHNY and CDR2 SVGAGI (reference sequence).

This clonotype was seen at least ten times. The chain recombines TRBV7-2 with TRBJ2-2; tentatively, D is TRBD1 (5 bases). Germline V gene sequence: CDR1 SGHTA, CDR2 FQGNSA. The CDR3 is made up of 14 amino acids. Deletions cut 2 bases from V and 6 bases from J, with 10 bases between. The CDR3 is CASSLTRVPGELFF. The CDR3 coding sequence is TGTGCCAGCAGCTTAACCAGGGTGCCCGGGGAGCTGTTTTTT.

The chain combines TRBV27 with TRBJ2-4; 7 nucleotides agree with TRBD2. The V gene's germline CDR1 is MNHEY and CDR2 SMNVEV (reference sequence). The CDR3 runs to 14 residues. With V trimmed by 5 bases and J by 3 bases, 4 bases remained unmatched. The CDR3 DNA reads TGTGCCAGCAGTCGTGGGGGGGGCAAAAACATTCAGTACTTC. It yields the protein CASSRGGGKNIQYF.

There are a few counts of this clonotype. This chain uses TRBV20-1 with TRBJ2-7; D is perhaps TRBD1 (5 bases). The CDR3 spans 14 residues. Germline CDR1 is DFQATT and CDR2 is SNEGSKA (reference sequence). V was clipped by 5 bases and J by 2 bases, with 16 bases between them. The CDR3 bases are TGCAGTGCTTCTCCGACAGTGGGGCCCTACGAGCAGTACTTC. It translates to CSASPTVGPYEQYF.

The chain links TRBV5-1 to TRBJ1-6; D remains ambiguous. The V end lost 6 bases, the J end lost 7 bases, and 8 bases lay between the germline ends. This CDR3 region has 12 residues. The V gene's germline CDR1 is SGHRS and CDR2 YFSETQ. The CDR3 loop is CASMDGNSPLHF. The CDR3 region has the DNA TGCGCCAGCATGGACGGAAATTCACCCCTCCACTTT.

The chain joins TRBV12-3 or TRBV12-4 to TRBJ1-5; D may be TRBD1 (6 bases). The length of the CDR3 is 15 residues. V was cut by 4 bases and J by 9 bases, with 19 bases left in between. The CDR3 reads CASSSHSEGGPPQHF. The CDR3 DNA sequence: TGTGCCAGCAGTTCCCACTCGGAGGGGGGTCCGCCCCAGCATTTT.

The chain employs TRBV6-1 and TRBJ2-7; D not resolved. The germline V gene has CDR1 MNHNS and CDR2 SASEGT. This CDR3 region has 12 residues. V was trimmed by 4 bases and J by 3 bases, leaving 7 bases between them. CDR3 DNA: TGTGCCAGCAGTGTAGACAACTACGAGCAGTACTTC. Encoded protein: CASSVDNYEQYF.

The sample holds a few counts of this clonotype. This chain links TRBV11-3 with TRBJ1-1, with D possibly matching TRBD1 (6 bases). CDR3 length: 16 amino acids. The V gene's germline CDR1 is SGHNT and CDR2 YENEEA. V gave up 5 bases and J gave up 3 bases, with 19 bases separating them. The CDR3 sequence is CASSPGRDRSYTEAFF. CDR3 DNA: TGTGCCAGCAGCCCGGGAAGAGACAGGTCGTACACTGAAGCTTTCTTT.

This clonotype was seen a few times. The CDR3 sequence is CASSLSPSGGATDTQYF. CDR3 DNA sequence: TGTGCCAGCAGTTTGTCCCCTAGCGGGGGTGCCACAGATACGCAGTATTTT. V is TRBV27 and J is TRBJ2-3; 10 bases line up with TRBD2. Germline CDR1 is MNHEY and CDR2 is SMNVEV (reference sequence). The CDR3 sequence is 17 residues long. J lost 2 bases, V lost 3 bases, and 8 bases had no gene match.

The chain has TRBV6-2 or TRBV6-3 and TRBJ2-7; D is possibly TRBD1 (6 bases). Per germline, CDR1 MNHEY and CDR2 SVGEGT. The CDR3 length is 13 residues. V was cut by 7 bases and J by 3 bases, with 13 bases left in between. In DNA, the CDR3 is TGTGCCAGCACCCGGGACACTCGCTACGAGCAGTACGTC. This encodes CASTRDTRYEQYV.

The chain recombines TRBV6-5 with TRBJ1-2, with 10 nucleotides matching TRBD1. Germline V lookup: CDR1 MNHEY, CDR2 SVGAGI. The J segment lost 8 bases and the V segment lost 2 bases, leaving 8 bases of the junction unmatched. This CDR3 has 15 amino acids. The CDR3 loop is CASSYGLTGGDGYTF. In DNA, the CDR3 is TGTGCCAGCAGTTACGGGTTGACAGGGGGCGACGGCTACACCTTC.

The chain recombines TRBV4-2 with TRBJ1-2; D remains ambiguous. Germline-derived CDR1 and CDR2 are LGHNA and YNFKEQ. Deletions cut 0 bases from V and 3 bases from J, with 11 bases between. The CDR3 is 15 amino acids. The CDR3 DNA is TGTGCCAGCAGCCAAGATAGGGCGACCTACTATGGCTACACCTTC. Translation gives CASSQDRATYYGYTF.

This clonotype came up a few times. The chain joins TRBV12-3 or TRBV12-4 to TRBJ1-2, with TRBD1 as a possible D gene (5 bases). CDR3 length: 15 residues. The V and J ends lost 4 bases and 4 bases respectively, with 16 bases between them. CDR3 in amino acids: CASSSLGHLSYGYTF. The CDR3 DNA is TGTGCCAGCAGTTCCCTCGGACATCTAAGCTATGGCTACACCTTC.

The chain is built from TRBV7-6 and TRBJ2-6, with D tentatively TRBD1 or TRBD2 (5 bases each). Germline assignment: CDR1 SGHVS and CDR2 FNYEAQ. This CDR3 has 20 amino acids. Trimming cost V 2 bases and J 3 bases, with 23 bases left between them. The CDR3 DNA sequence: TGTGCCAGCAGCTTAACGAGGGACCGCTCTTCTCTGGTTGGGGCCAACGTCCTGACTTTC. Amino acids: CASSLTRDRSSLVGANVLTF.

As DNA, the CDR3 is TGTGCCAGCAGTGAAGCGCTTCGAGTCGGGTTGCGGAATGAGCAGTTCTTC. It encodes CASSEALRVGLRNEQFF. This chain connects TRBV6-1 to TRBJ2-1, with D hard to call. The CDR3 consists of 17 residues. V was trimmed by 0 bases and J by 7 bases, leaving 19 bases between them. Germline CDR1 MNHNS, CDR2 SASEGT.

The chain couples TRBV6-4 to TRBJ2-7; tentative D call: TRBD2 (6 bases). Germline V gene lookup returns CDR1 MRHNA and CDR2 SNTAGT. Trimming left V 5 bases short and J 5 bases short, with 28 bases between. CDR3 size: 18 residues. CDR3 region: CASSPPQLETRVVDEQYV. CDR3 DNA sequence: TGTGCCAGCAGTCCACCTCAGTTGGAGACTAGGGTGGTCGACGAGCAGTACGTC.

This chain uses TRBV20-1 with TRBJ2-1, with TRBD1 matching 9 bases. The CDR3 contains 16 residues. V was pared by 5 bases and J by 2 bases, with 10 bases of the junction left unmatched. Germline CDR1 reads DFQATT; CDR2 reads SNEGSKA (reference sequence). CDR3 amino acids: CSAFRGGQGTYNEQFF. The CDR3 nucleotides are TGCAGTGCTTTTCGAGGGGGACAGGGAACCTACAATGAGCAGTTCTTC.

This clonotype was observed many times. The chain couples TRBV12-3 or TRBV12-4 to TRBJ2-3, with D possibly TRBD2 on 6 matching bases. This CDR3 has 15 amino acids. Trimming took off 7 bases at V and 0 bases at J, with 14 bases between the two ends. CDR3 coding DNA: TGTGCCAGCACCATCGGGGGAACTAGCACAGATACGCAGTATTTT. Its translation is CASTIGGTSTDTQYF.

This clonotype was picked up a small number of times. The CDR3 bases are TGTGCCAGCAGCTTAAGGGCTAGCCGGGAAGACCCTATGCAGTATTTT. Its translation is CASSLRASREDPMQYF. The rearrangement uses TRBV7-2 and TRBJ2-3, with D possibly TRBD2 on 5 matching bases. Trimming cost V 2 bases and J 11 bases, with 23 bases left between them. The V gene's germline CDR1 is SGHTA and CDR2 FQGNSA. This CDR3 is built from 16 residues.

This sequence joins TRBV20-1 and TRBJ2-5; the match to TRBD2 covers 10 bases. V lost 4 bases and J lost 1; bases outside the gene matches: 9. The CDR3 is 16 amino acids. Germline V lookup: CDR1 DFQATT, CDR2 SNEGSKA (reference sequence). For the CDR3, the DNA is TGCAGTGCTACCCCAAGGGCTAGCGGGGGCCAAGAGACCCAGTACTTC. Translation gives CSATPRASGGQETQYF.

This clonotype was recorded a few times. This sequence joins TRBV4-1 and TRBJ2-1, with TRBD2 matching over 15 bases. Germline-derived CDR1 and CDR2 are MGHRA and YSYEKL. Trimming at V came to 1 base and at J to 0 bases, leaving 7 bases not matched to a gene. CDR3 size: 20 residues. The CDR3 bases are TGCGCCAGCAGCCAAGTAGGGACTAGCGGGGGGATTTTCTCCTACAATGAGCAGTTCTTC. It encodes CASSQVGTSGGIFSYNEQFF.

Only a few counts were recorded for this clonotype. The rearrangement joins TRBV6-2 or TRBV6-3 to TRBJ2-2; 10 bases map to TRBD1. Germline V gene data show CDR1 as MNHEY and CDR2 as SVGEGT. The V gene end was trimmed by 6 bases and the J gene end by 2 bases; junction bases not matched to a gene: 6. The CDR3 extends over 16 amino acids. Here the CDR3 DNA reads TGTGCCAGCAGGCCCGACAGGGGGCCCAACACCGGGGAGCTGTTTTTT. It specifies CASRPDRGPNTGELFF.

The chain joins TRBV6-2 or TRBV6-3 to TRBJ1-5, with D unresolved. Germline-derived CDR1 and CDR2 are MNHEY and SVGEGT. CDR3 size: 15 residues. V dropped 4 bases and J dropped 0 bases, with 10 bases sitting between them. CDR3 nucleotide sequence: TGTGCCAGCAGTTCAACGGACGGTAGCAATCAGCCCCAGCATTTT. This codes for CASSSTDGSNQPQHF.

This clonotype was seen only a few times. The chain combines TRBV12-3 or TRBV12-4 with TRBJ2-1; D is perhaps TRBD1 or TRBD2 (6 bases each). This CDR3 has 14 amino acids. V was clipped by 5 bases and J by 7 bases, with 15 bases between them. CDR3 sequence (DNA): TGTGCCAGCAGTGGGATGGGGGGCGGAAATGAGCAGTTCTTC. It translates to CASSGMGGGNEQFF.

This clonotype was seen a handful of times. The J gene is TRBJ1-1, the V gene TRBV11-1; no reliable D call. The CDR3 contains 16 residues. CDR1 SGHAT and CDR2 FQDESV come from the germline V gene (reference sequence). Trimming cost V 5 bases and J 0 bases, with 16 bases left between them. In DNA, the CDR3 is TGTGCCAGCAGCCTAACCCTTGGCAGACTGAACACTGAAGCTTTCTTT. Its translation is CASSLTLGRLNTEAFF. Combining the CDR3 with reference TRBV11-1 and TRBJ1-1 gives the whole variable domain EAEVAQSPRYKITEKSQAVAFWCDPISGHATLYWYRQILGQGPELLVQFQDESVVDDSQLPKDRFSAERLKGVDSTLKIQPAELGDSAMYLCASSLTLGRLNTEAFFGQGTRLTVV.

This chain connects TRBV25-1 to TRBJ1-1; D call uncertain. The CDR3 runs 13 residues. The germline V and J ends were trimmed by 9 bases and 3 bases, with 14 bases remaining between them. Germline V gives CDR1 MGHDK, CDR2 SYGVNS. The CDR3 nucleotides are TGTGCCAGTCATGGCTTTGGGGACACTGAAGCTTTCTTT. This encodes CASHGFGDTEAFF.